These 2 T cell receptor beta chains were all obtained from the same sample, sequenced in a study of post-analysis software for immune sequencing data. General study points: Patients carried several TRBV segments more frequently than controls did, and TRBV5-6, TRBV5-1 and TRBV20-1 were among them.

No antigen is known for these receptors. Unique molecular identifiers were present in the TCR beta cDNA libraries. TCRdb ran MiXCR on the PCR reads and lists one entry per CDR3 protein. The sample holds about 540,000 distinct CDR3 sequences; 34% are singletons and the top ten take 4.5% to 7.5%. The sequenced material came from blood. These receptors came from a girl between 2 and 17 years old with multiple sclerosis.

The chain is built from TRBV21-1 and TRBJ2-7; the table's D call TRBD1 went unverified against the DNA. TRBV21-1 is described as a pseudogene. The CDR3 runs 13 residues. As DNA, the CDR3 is TGTGCCAGCAGCAAAACCGGGACAGGCCCACAGTACTTC. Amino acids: CASSKTGTGPQYF.

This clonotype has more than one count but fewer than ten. The CDR3 coding sequence is TGTGCCAGCAGCCAATTGGGGGAGTTCCAAGAGACCCAGTACTTC. It codes for CASSQLGEFQETQYF. This chain connects TRBV3-1 to TRBJ2-5; possibly TRBD1 or TRBD2 for D (5 bases each). CDR3 length equals 15 residues. V was cut by 2 bases and J by 1 base, with 11 bases left in between. In germline, CDR1 is LGHDT, CDR2 YNNKEL (reference sequence).